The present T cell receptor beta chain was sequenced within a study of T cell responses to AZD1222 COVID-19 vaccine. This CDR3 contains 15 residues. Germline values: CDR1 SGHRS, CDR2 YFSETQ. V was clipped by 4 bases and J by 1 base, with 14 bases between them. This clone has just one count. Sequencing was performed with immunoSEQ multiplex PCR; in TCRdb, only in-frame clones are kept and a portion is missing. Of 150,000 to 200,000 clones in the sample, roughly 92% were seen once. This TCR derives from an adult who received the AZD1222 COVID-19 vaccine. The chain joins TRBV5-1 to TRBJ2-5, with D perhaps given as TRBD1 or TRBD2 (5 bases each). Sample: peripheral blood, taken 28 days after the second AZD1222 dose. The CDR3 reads CASSMGRTGQETQYF. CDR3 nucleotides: TGCGCCAGCAGCATGGGACGGACCGGCCAAGAGACCCAGTACTTC.